This TCR beta chain was documented in a study of blood T cell repertoires in COVID-19. Study overall: Samples representing acute and convalescent COVID-19 were sourced from the United States, Italy and Spain. T cells, B-cell-depleted T cells, or PBMCs supplied cDNA or gDNA.

V was clipped by 5 bases and J by 2 bases, with 19 bases between them. The CDR3 spans 17 residues. Germline CDR1 LNHDA, CDR2 SQIVND (reference sequence). In the study's own analysis: Counts of nucleated cells, estimated from reference gene primer amplification, were obtained. Produced via immunoSEQ multiplex PCR; TCRdb's table is partial and in-frame only. D and trimming come from the DNA, and the V and J calls and clone size come from that table. The sample lists under 85,000 clones, about 84% occurring once. The chain couples TRBV19 to TRBJ1-5; D remains unclear. Material for sequencing was peripheral blood. The receptor was derived from a human donor in a cohort sampled during active COVID-19. Written as DNA, the CDR3 is TGTGCCAGTAGTTGGAGACTCAAAGAAACCGGCAATCAGCCCCAGCATTTT. It specifies CASSWRLKETGNQPQHF.